These 5 T cell receptor beta chains were all obtained from the same sample, sequenced in a study of blood T cell repertoires in COVID-19. Sequencing used immunoSEQ multiplex PCR; TCRdb keeps in-frame clones, though not all of them. Of more than 65,000 clones in the sample, about 70% were seen once. Sequencing was done on a sample of peripheral blood. These receptor sequences come from a woman between 65 and 79 years old with acute or convalescent COVID-19.

This clone was seen a few times. The genes are TRBV4-3 and TRBJ2-1; 7 positions match TRBD2. The germline CDR1 and CDR2 sequences are LGHNA and YSLEER. The ends lost 0 bases at V and 7 bases at J; junction bases unmatched: 9. This CDR3 comprises 16 residues. In DNA form, the CDR3 reads TGCGCCAGCAGCCAAGATATTGGCGGGAGCGGGAATGAGCAGTTCTTC. Translated, it gives CASSQDIGGSGNEQFF.

The CDR3 nucleotides read TGTGCCAGCAGCTTAGCCCGGACAGGGGCCGATGGCTACACCTTC. Protein sequence: CASSLARTGADGYTF. This chain joins TRBV7-9 and TRBJ1-2; 9 bases match TRBD1. CDR3 length: 15 residues. Trimming took 0 bases from V and 6 from J; bases not matched to a gene: 5. CDR1 and CDR2 (germline): SEHNR, FQNEAQ (reference sequence).

The V gene is TRBV5-8, the J gene TRBJ2-3; no clear D. The CDR3 loop spans 11 amino acids. From germline, CDR1 is SGHTS and CDR2 YDEGEE. V was cut by 4 bases and J by 8 bases, with 8 bases left in between. CDR3 bases: TGTGCCAGCAGCAGAGAAGTTACGCAGTATTTT. It specifies CASSREVTQYF.

The chain employs TRBV6-6 and TRBJ1-4, with D possibly being TRBD1 (5 bases). The CDR3 is 15 amino acids. The germline V and J ends were trimmed by 5 bases and 8 bases, with 18 bases remaining between them. From germline, CDR1 is MNHNY and CDR2 SVGAGI (reference sequence). CDR3 bases: TGTGCCAGCAGTCCCCTGGTAGGGGTGAAAGAAAAACTGTTTTTT. It specifies CASSPLVGVKEKLFF.

CDR3 in amino acids: CASSEWQGTSEQYF. In DNA form, the CDR3 reads TGTGCCAGCAGTGAATGGCAGGGCACCAGCGAGCAGTACTTC. The chain links TRBV2 to TRBJ2-7, with D possibly being TRBD1 (5 bases). Germline V gene lookup returns CDR1 SNHLY and CDR2 FYNNEI. The CDR3 totals 14 residues. Between the trimmed V and J ends, which lost 2 bases and 6 bases, there was a span of 14 bases.